A single T cell receptor beta chain is shown here with its context. This clone was picked up many times. Its specific antigen is unknown. No base-level quality is on record; no much larger clone is a single base apart. The record originates from a study of beta chain features in type 1 diabetes (dated by TCRdb to 2016 to 2019). Background for the entire study: Mean age, gender distribution, total cell number and subset yield were not different between patients and healthy donors. Across all samples, 107,917,701 sorted cells were examined, and cell number per subset correlated strongly with RNA yield. The study compared the TCRB repertoires of sorted circulating CD4+ T cell subsets in recently diagnosed type 1 diabetes patients with those in matched healthy donors. Regulatory and stem cell-like memory subsets were isolated from only 8 patients and roughly eight healthy donors, whereas naive and central memory subsets came from all 28 donors. Findings and caveats that apply to the study as a whole: At VDJ recombination sites, type 1 diabetes patients had fewer insertions and more deleted nucleotides, which implies abnormalities in thymic rearrangement. In all four CD4+ subsets, TCRB CDR3 length was moderately but significantly shorter in type 1 diabetes patients. Because cDNA was sequenced instead of genomic DNA, highly expressing activated cells could be over-represented, though the groups showed no difference in activation or CD3 levels. PCR might favor shorter templates, but patient and control samples were amplified and corrected together, so any skew would affect both groups equally. Because the HLA sub-analyses included only small numbers of individuals, any influence of HLA type on TCRB rearrangement was left unresolved. The naive, central memory and regulatory TCRB repertoires appeared to resemble one another more closely among patients than among healthy donors.

The entire amount of isolated RNA was reverse transcribed using the High Capacity cDNA Reverse Transcription Kit, so the sequenced TCRB transcripts were expressed ones. Deep immunoSEQ sequencing was performed on naive, central memory and regulatory T cell samples, with an average of roughly 3.6 million total reads per sample. Sorted cells were lysed in RLT buffer, and RNA was extracted using DNase-treated RNeasy Micro or Mini kits according to cell number. Each cell subset was processed on its own to prevent cross-contamination, while patient and healthy donor samples were processed together. The immunoSEQ multiplex PCR was used to amplify TCRB sequences from cDNA, yielding 87-bp fragments that span the CDR3 region. Sequencing of the amplicons was performed on the Illumina HiSeq platform. Turning to the authors' computational methods: Synthetic template baselines were used to correct PCR bias computationally, reads within Hamming distance 2 were collapsed, and singletons that could not be merged were discarded. By aligning reads against IMGT, V, D and J genes, CDR3 length, and insertions or deletions at six rearrangement sites were assigned. Within each subset, clonotype counts were normalized to sorted cell number, after which true diversity and Gini coefficients were computed with the tcR R package. The overlap coefficient, calculated on TCRB nucleotide sequences, was used to quantify repertoire sharing. Drawn from immuneACCESS, this table holds only the in-frame rearrangements with V and J called that TCRdb kept. Clones are partly lost; checked studies trace under half to an unresolved V gene and leave the rest unexplained. D and trimming were read from the DNA, whereas the V and J calls and clone size are those reported in that table. Present in this sample are 300,000 to 350,000 clones, approximately 14% of which were seen just once. The ten top clones hold over 5% of the sample.

From each donor, a single peripheral blood sample of 90 to 150 mL on average was drawn into heparinised tubes. A BD FACSAria II and a panel including CD45RO, CCR7, CD25, CD127, CD95 and CD27 were used to sort naive, central memory, regulatory and stem cell-like memory CD4+ T cells. All sorted populations exceeded 95% purity. PBMCs were separated immediately by Lymphoprep density gradient centrifugation and were stained directly, without being cultured. Samples were stained and sorted in pairs, with one healthy donor and one patient per experiment, so that batch effects were minimized. The sequence was obtained from a man aged 30-40 years in good health. Sequences were obtained from central memory CD4+ T cells from blood.

The DNA reads as follows: TGTGCCAGCAGTTTGGACCGTAGGGGCTACACCTTC. It translates to CASSLDRRGYTF. This sequence uses TRBV6-6 and TRBJ1-2, with the D gene uncertain. CDR1 and CDR2 are read off the germline V gene (reference sequence) as MNHNY and SVGAGI. V sheds 4 bases and J sheds 8 bases, leaving 11 bases between their ends. Including the terminal cysteine and phenylalanine, the CDR3 comprises 12 residues. Solely the CDR3 DNA is kept, with 36 bases framed from the first base.